This T cell receptor (beta chain) was captured by sequencing in a study of multiple sclerosis patients with progressive multifocal leukoencephalopathy. Notes on the study in general: It is unclear whether the findings reflect JC virus infection or general immunocompromise.

Time point specified: more than 5 months of natalizumab therapy. At 6 months of natalizumab came T1, and at 12 months came T2. Germline loops: CDR1 SGHRS, CDR2 YFSETQ. There are 16 residues in the CDR3. V gave up 5 bases and J gave up 0 bases, with 18 bases separating them. Using immunoSEQ multiplex PCR, the repertoire was profiled, and TCRdb retains in-frame clones only, with some absent. There are tens of thousands of clones in the sample; 85% to 90% occur only once, and over 1.2% lies in the top ten. On this clone itself: Its antigen is currently unknown.

The genes are TRBV5-1 and TRBJ2-7; possible D gene TRBD2, 6 bases. The sequence was obtained from a human donor with multiple sclerosis. Sequencing was performed on PBMCs, taken from a patient treated with natalizumab. CDR3 in DNA: TGCGCCAGCAGACCACTCAGCGGGTCTAGCTCCTACGAGCAGTACTTC. Translating it yields CASRPLSGSSSYEQYF.